A single sample is the source of the 7 T cell receptor beta chains below, sequenced in a study of blood T cell repertoires in COVID-19. Profiling relied on immunoSEQ multiplex PCR, and the TCRdb table lists in-frame clones only, not all of them. The sample includes about 140,000 clones, approximately 87% of them seen just once. Input material: peripheral blood. Receptors were obtained from a human donor in a cohort sampled during active COVID-19.

This clone has only one observation. The V and J genes are TRBV28 and TRBJ2-5, with a tentative D call TRBD2 (6 bases). CDR1 is MDHEN, CDR2 SYDVKM, per germline. The CDR3 is made up of 13 amino acids. The V end was cut by 2 bases, the J end by 5 bases, with 9 bases between. The chain's CDR3 is CASSLLAPETQYF. CDR3 nucleotides: TGTGCCAGCAGTTTACTAGCGCCTGAGACCCAGTACTTC.

The chain combines TRBV30 with TRBJ1-6; D call uncertain. Germline-derived CDR1 and CDR2 are GTSNPN and SVGIG (reference sequence). The CDR3 loop spans 14 amino acids. Trimming shortened V by 5 bases and J by 9 bases, and 17 bases separated the two germline ends. The CDR3 DNA sequence: TGTGCCTGGGGATCGGGGTTAATTTTTTCACCCCTCCACTTT. Protein sequence: CAWGSGLIFSPLHF.

The genes are TRBV7-2 and TRBJ2-5, with D possibly TRBD2 on 5 matching bases. CDR1 and CDR2 (germline): SGHTA, FQGNSA. V lost 1 base to trimming and J lost 4 bases, with 13 bases between them. This CDR3 has 15 residues. The CDR3 region is CASSLGFRGSETQYF. CDR3 DNA: TGTGCCAGCAGCTTAGGTTTTAGAGGGTCAGAGACCCAGTACTTC. Complete variable domain (other parts from reference TRBV7-2 and TRBJ2-5): GAGVSQSPSNKVTEKGKDVELRCDPISGHTALYWYRQSLGQGLEFLIYFQGNSAPDKSGLPSDRFSAERTGGSVSTLTIQRTQQEDSAVYLCASSLGFRGSETQYFGPGTRLLVL.

The V call is TRBV6-5, the J call TRBJ1-3, with unresolved D. This CDR3 comprises 13 residues. V was cut by 7 bases and J by 3 bases, with 10 bases left in between. The germline CDR1 and CDR2 sequences are MNHEY and SVGAGI. The CDR3, as DNA: TGTGCCAGCACTGGAGGACTTGGAAACACCATATATTTT. Amino acids: CASTGGLGNTIYF.

CDR3 sequence (DNA): TGTGCCAGCAGTCCCCGGGGAGGGCGGAATCAGCCCCAGCATTTT. This translates into CASSPRGGRNQPQHF. The V call is TRBV2, the J call TRBJ1-5; D ambiguous. Between the trimmed V and J ends, which lost 5 bases and 4 bases, there was a span of 15 bases. Germline CDR1 is SNHLY and CDR2 is FYNNEI. This CDR3 comprises 15 residues.

The CDR3 sequence: CASRRDQETQYF. The DNA of the CDR3 is TGCGCCAGCAGGCGGGACCAAGAGACCCAGTACTTC. This chain links TRBV5-1 with TRBJ2-5, with D possibly being TRBD2 (5 bases). The V gene lost 5 bases and the J gene lost 0 bases, with 5 bases spanning the gap. CDR1 is SGHRS, CDR2 YFSETQ, per germline. This CDR3 has 12 amino acids.

This sequence joins TRBV5-1 and TRBJ1-2, with TRBD1 matching 7 bases. The CDR3 is made up of 15 amino acids. V lost 0 bases to trimming and J lost 4 bases; unmatched junction nucleotides: 6. Germline CDR1 reads SGHRS; CDR2 reads YFSETQ. The CDR3 DNA follows: TGCGCCAGCAGCTTGGGTACAGGGGATTTCTATGGCTACACCTTC. Protein sequence: CASSLGTGDFYGYTF.